These 21 T cell receptor beta chains share one sample of origin, sequenced in a study of shared clonotypes between healthy human individuals. Assay used: immunoSEQ multiplex PCR; TCRdb lists only in-frame clones, some missing. The data contain 2 million to 2.5 million clones, 80% to 95% of them seen just once; the ten biggest clones take up under 0.45%. The source material was naive CD4+ T cells from PBMCs. Noted subset: CD45RA+ positively selected. The source of these receptors is a man aged 18 to 30 in good health. Some clones in this sample may be carry-over from other donors' samples.

The rearrangement links TRBV2 to TRBJ2-7, with 12 bases lining up with TRBD2. The CDR3 is 15 amino acids. From germline, CDR1 is SNHLY and CDR2 FYNNEI. V lost 3 bases and J lost 7; bases outside the gene matches: 7. The CDR3 spells CASSETSGGFGEQYF. DNA for the CDR3: TGTGCCAGCAGTGAGACTAGCGGGGGCTTTGGGGAGCAGTACTTC.

The CDR3 nucleotides are TGTGCCAGCAGCTTTACCCGGACGTCCTACGAGCAGTACTTC. Translation gives CASSFTRTSYEQYF. The gene calls are TRBV11-2 and TRBJ2-7; D remains ambiguous. Trimming took 3 bases from V and 1 from J, leaving 10 bases between them. The CDR3 covers 14 residues. Germline CDR1 reads SGHAT; CDR2 reads FQNNGV.

V usage is TRBV9 and J usage is TRBJ2-7, with 10 bases fitting TRBD1. After removal of 8 bases from V and 4 bases from J, the junction contained 6 bases not matched to a gene. Germline CDR1 SGDLS, CDR2 YYNGEE. The CDR3 totals 13 residues. This chain's CDR3 is CARSRDRGYEQYF. The CDR3 nucleotides are TGTGCCAGGAGCCGGGACAGGGGTTACGAGCAGTACTTC.

Regarding this clone: In the same sample, other DNA sequences code for this CDR3. V and J are TRBV20-1 and TRBJ1-3; D gene ambiguous. V was shortened by 6 bases and J by 2 bases, with 5 bases between the two germline ends. Looked up from germline, CDR1 is DFQATT and CDR2 is SNEGSKA (reference sequence). This CDR3 contains 11 residues. This CDR3 is CSAPTGNTIYF. The CDR3 DNA reads TGCAGTGCCCCGACTGGAAACACCATATATTTT.

This chain connects TRBV28 to TRBJ1-2, with a possible D match to TRBD1 (6 bases). Looked up from germline, CDR1 is MDHEN and CDR2 is SYDVKM. V lost 3 bases and J lost 4, with 9 bases in between. The CDR3 is made up of 13 amino acids. The CDR3 loop is CASSLAGVYGYTF. The DNA of the CDR3 is TGTGCCAGCAGTTTGGCAGGGGTCTATGGCTACACCTTC.

V usage is TRBV30 and J usage is TRBJ2-6; the match to TRBD1 covers 9 bases. CDR1 GTSNPN and CDR2 SVGIG come from the germline V gene (reference sequence). The length of the CDR3 is 18 residues. Unmatched junction bases numbered 6, after V lost 0 bases and J lost 0 bases. As DNA, the CDR3 is TGTGCCTGGAGTGTAAAACAGGGGGCAATCTCTGGGGCCAACGTCCTGACTTTC. Translating gives CAWSVKQGAISGANVLTF.

V is TRBV25-1 and J is TRBJ2-1, with D perhaps TRBD1 or TRBD2 (5 bases each). This CDR3 is built from 15 residues. Trimming pared 8 bases from V and 4 bases from J, leaving 18 bases between. Per the germline V gene, CDR1 is MGHDK and CDR2 is SYGVNS. CDR3 residues: CASSKFGGLYNEQFF. In DNA, the CDR3 is TGTGCCAGCTCTAAATTTGGGGGTCTTTACAATGAGCAGTTCTTC.

Regarding this clone: In the same sample, other DNA sequences code for this CDR3. The chain combines TRBV5-1 with TRBJ1-2; D is ambiguous. CDR1 SGHRS and CDR2 YFSETQ come from the germline V gene. V lost 0 bases and J 2 bases, leaving 5 bases between the germline ends. There are 13 residues in the CDR3. The CDR3, as DNA: TGCGCCAGCAGCTTGGGCGGGAACTATGGCTACACCTTC. Protein product: CASSLGGNYGYTF.

The genes are TRBV19 and TRBJ2-1, with TRBD2 matching over 7 bases. Trimming removed 5 bases from V and 3 bases from J; junction bases left unmatched: 7. The CDR3 runs 15 residues. The V gene's germline CDR1 is LNHDA and CDR2 SQIVND (reference sequence). CDR3 region: CASSRGLGIYNEQFF. The CDR3, as DNA: TGTGCCAGTAGTCGTGGACTAGGAATCTACAATGAGCAGTTCTTC. Full variable domain (missing parts from reference TRBV19 and TRBJ2-1): DGGITQSPKYLFRKEGQNVTLSCEQNLNHDAMYWYRQDPGQGLRLIYYSQIVNDFQKGDIAEGYSVSREKKESFPLTVTSAQKNPTAFYLCASSRGLGIYNEQFFGPGTRLTVL.

Details on this clone: The sample holds other DNA sequences that translate to the same CDR3. The chain employs TRBV28 and TRBJ1-5, with a tentative D call TRBD1 (5 bases). Deletions cut 5 bases from V and 2 bases from J, with 7 bases between. This CDR3 region has 13 residues. Germline CDR1 and CDR2: MDHEN and SYDVKM. The CDR3, as DNA: TGTGCCAGCAGTGTGGGGGGCAATCAGCCCCAGCATTTT. Residues: CASSVGGNQPQHF. Complete variable domain (other parts from reference TRBV28 and TRBJ1-5): DVKVTQSSRYLVKRTGEKVFLECVQDMDHENMFWYRQDPGLGLRLIYFSYDVKMKEKGDIPEGYSVSREKKERFSLILESASTNQTSMYLCASSVGGNQPQHFGDGTRLSIL.

The chain recombines TRBV4-2 with TRBJ1-4; no clear D gene. The CDR3 has 14 amino acids. The germline CDR1 and CDR2 sequences are LGHNA and YNFKEQ. Trimming removed 2 bases at V and 10 bases at J, with 14 bases between. DNA for the CDR3: TGTGCCAGCAGCCAAACTGATGGGGAGGGAAAACTGTTTTTT. It yields the protein CASSQTDGEGKLFF.

The V call is TRBV28, the J call TRBJ1-5, with 12 bases lining up with TRBD1. The CDR3 contains 16 residues. Trimming removed 6 bases from V and 6 bases from J; junction bases left unmatched: 9. Germline CDR1 reads MDHEN; CDR2 reads SYDVKM. The CDR3 here is CASRYAGTGGFQPQHF. The CDR3 bases are TGTGCCAGCAGGTACGCCGGGACAGGGGGCTTTCAGCCCCAGCATTTT.

V gene TRBV7-9 combines with J gene TRBJ1-2, with 7 bases matching TRBD1. Germline lookup yields CDR1 SEHNR and CDR2 FQNEAQ (reference sequence). J was trimmed by 3 bases and V by 6 bases; bases with no gene match: 19. The CDR3 spans 18 residues. DNA of the CDR3: TGTGCCAGCAGTTCTACCCCAGTAGACAGGGCGACGCACTATGGCTACACCTTC. Protein product: CASSSTPVDRATHYGYTF.

The chain couples TRBV28 to TRBJ2-1, with 11 bases identical to TRBD1. This CDR3 is built from 16 residues. V lost 6 bases, J lost 7 bases, and 11 bases stayed unmatched. Germline CDR1 reads MDHEN; CDR2 reads SYDVKM. The CDR3 loop reads CASRVLGQGARNEQFF. CDR3 nucleotide sequence: TGTGCCAGCAGGGTCCTCGGACAGGGGGCGCGGAATGAGCAGTTCTTC. Full variable domain (rest looked up from reference TRBV28 and TRBJ2-1): DVKVTQSSRYLVKRTGEKVFLECVQDMDHENMFWYRQDPGLGLRLIYFSYDVKMKEKGDIPEGYSVSREKKERFSLILESASTNQTSMYLCASRVLGQGARNEQFFGPGTRLTVL.

The V gene is TRBV10-1, the J gene TRBJ2-5; weak D call: TRBD1 (5 bases). CDR3 size: 13 residues. Trimming pared 7 bases from V and 6 bases from J, leaving 15 bases between. CDR1 is WNHNN, CDR2 SYGVQD, per germline (reference sequence). The CDR3 region is CASTIDSRKTQYF. As DNA, the CDR3 is TGCGCCAGCACTATTGACAGTCGAAAGACCCAGTACTTC.

The CDR3 region has the DNA TGTGCCACCGGGGACAGGGGGTACAATGAGCAGTTCTTC. This translates into CATGDRGYNEQFF. The chain couples TRBV19 to TRBJ2-1; TRBD1 agrees at 11 bases. CDR3 length equals 13 residues. Trimming cost V 10 bases and J 4 bases; bases outside gene matches: 3. Germline V gene data show CDR1 as LNHDA and CDR2 as SQIVND (reference sequence).

V is TRBV7-2 and J is TRBJ2-3, with 14 bases that match TRBD2. J gave up 2 bases and V 4 bases, and 8 bases lay outside the gene matches. Germline V gene data show CDR1 as SGHTA and CDR2 as FQGNSA. This CDR3 spans 18 amino acids. As DNA, the CDR3 is TGTGCCAGCAGCTCCCTAAAGACTAGCGGGAGGGACACAGATACGCAGTATTTT. Translation: CASSSLKTSGRDTDTQYF.

V and J are TRBV2 and TRBJ2-3; D is possibly TRBD2 (7 bases). Germline V CDR1 and CDR2: SNHLY, FYNNEI. CDR3 length: 15 amino acids. Trimming left V 6 bases short and J 3 bases short, with 16 bases between. The CDR3 region is CASRGAGVVTDTQYF. CDR3 in DNA: TGTGCCAGCAGGGGGGCGGGAGTCGTAACAGATACGCAGTATTTT.

V usage is TRBV5-1 and J usage is TRBJ2-5, with TRBD2 matching over 8 bases. This CDR3 is 15 amino acids long. V lost 1 base, J lost 3 bases, and 5 bases stayed unmatched. Germline loops: CDR1 SGHRS, CDR2 YFSETQ. The CDR3 DNA reads as TGCGCCAGCAGCTTGACCAGCGGGGGAAAAGAGACCCAGTACTTC. Translation: CASSLTSGGKETQYF.

The chain couples TRBV15 to TRBJ2-2; D is tentatively TRBD1 or TRBD2 (5 bases each). Trimming removed 4 bases from V and 4 bases from J, with 13 bases in between. CDR1 is LNHNV and CDR2 is YYDKDF in the germline V gene (reference sequence). This CDR3 is 15 amino acids long. The CDR3: CATSKPGRSTGELFF. In nucleotides, the CDR3 is TGTGCCACCAGCAAGCCGGGGCGGAGCACCGGGGAGCTGTTTTTT.

This chain uses TRBV7-3 with TRBJ2-3; TRBD2 aligns across 7 bases. The CDR3 has 16 residues. The V gene end was trimmed by 5 bases and the J gene end by 0 bases; junction bases not matched to a gene: 8. Germline CDR1 SGHTA, CDR2 FQGTGA. As DNA, the CDR3 is TGTGCCAGCAGCATGTTAGCGGGCGCTAGCACAGATACGCAGTATTTT. Translation gives CASSMLAGASTDTQYF.